Reported below is one T cell receptor beta chain. This clonotype was observed at least ten times. The target of this receptor is not known. It has no much larger one-base neighbor in the sample; base qualities were not kept. The source of the sample is a study of T-cell reconstitution after alpha-beta-depleted transplantation in children (dated by TCRdb to between 2015 and 2016). Study-wide context: T-cell immune reconstitution after TCRalphabeta/CD19-depleted allogeneic hematopoietic cell transplantation in children was quantitatively tracked in the study by means of TCR repertoire profiling.

The CDR3 starts with the cysteine, ends with the phenylalanine, and has 15 residues. The read is trimmed to its CDR3 DNA, 45 bases read in frame from base 1. Trimming removed 4 bases from V and 3 bases from J; the gene matches leave 4 bases unexplained. CDR1 and CDR2 (SGHAT, FQNNGV) derive from the germline V gene. The paper as a whole reports these results and caveats: In some patients, the high TCRbeta diversity seen at day 60 was put down to recipient T cells and intrathymic progenitors that had survived conditioning. The apparently early recovery of alphabetaT-cell counts about two months after transplant reportedly depended on only several hundred rapidly expanded clones that came from non-depleted graft cells. The frequencies of hyperexpanded clones fell over the following months, and after one year, T-cell counts and TCRbeta diversity were mostly attributed to newly produced T cells.

In the paper's terms, the treatment or condition label means: allogeneic hematopoietic cell transplantation with graft depleted of TCRalphabeta T cells and CD19 B cells. The children who served as transplant recipients had been given grafts of TCRalphabeta/CD19-depleted allogeneic hematopoietic cells. Library preparation used PCR. Sequenced using an Illumina HiSeq 2500. Molecular barcoding was employed in the preparation of TCR libraries, with unique molecular identifiers being used to normalize TCRbeta repertoire quantification. TCRdb reprocessed the public reads (quality trimming at Q25 with fastp, clone calling with MiXCR) and kept in-frame beta chains. Under each unique CDR3 protein, matching rows form one entry showing the most common genes and DNA. Across this sample there are approximately 230,000 distinct CDR3 sequences, with about a quarter seen only once. Clones ranked in the top ten supply over 2.5% of the sample.

This TCR was recovered from a girl aged 2-10 years with Fanconi anemia, due to receive a stem cell transplant. Sequenced material: PBMCs, taken before TCRalphabeta/CD19-depleted stem cell transplant. The chain joins TRBV11-2 to TRBJ2-7; TRBD2 matches 12 bases in the middle. Here the CDR3 is given as CASSWTSGELYEQYF. The nucleotides are TGTGCCAGCAGCTGGACTAGCGGGGAACTCTACGAGCAGTACTTC.